The 8 T cell receptor beta chains given below trace back to one sample, sequenced in a study of shared clonotypes between healthy human individuals. Assay: immunoSEQ multiplex PCR; the TCRdb copy retains only in-frame clones and omits some. Of approximately 640,000 clones in the sample, 60% to 80% are singletons; the top ten hold about 1.7%. Sequenced: memory CD4+ T cells sorted from blood. Subset in this sample: CD45RA-negative fraction. These receptor sequences come from a woman in her twenties or thirties in good health.

J is TRBJ1-4 and V is TRBV6-1; D remains ambiguous. V was cut by 2 bases and J by 10 bases, with 14 bases left in between. The CDR3 runs to 14 residues. In germline, CDR1 is MNHNS, CDR2 SASEGT. The CDR3 DNA is TGTGCCAGCAGTGAAAGGACCCGTGTGGGAAAACTGTTTTTT. Translated, it gives CASSERTRVGKLFF.

This clone was found a few times. This chain joins TRBV19 and TRBJ2-3; no clear D. The ends were cut back, 4 bases at V and 2 bases at J, with 10 bases in the middle. The CDR3 has 14 residues. Looked up from germline, CDR1 is LNHDA and CDR2 is SQIVND (reference sequence). CDR3 DNA sequence: TGTGCCAGTAGTAGAGAATCTAACACAGATACGCAGTATTTT. Residues: CASSRESNTDTQYF.

With regard to this clone: A single base separates this from a much larger clone, so it may be a read error. This rearrangement joins TRBV27 to TRBJ1-5; TRBD1 matches 7 bases. The CDR3 consists of 14 residues. V was clipped by 2 bases and J by 2 bases; unmatched bases: 0. Germline V gene lookup returns CDR1 MNHEY and CDR2 SMNVEV (reference sequence). The CDR3 coding sequence is TGTGCCAGCAGTTTAACAGGGGGCAATCAGCCCCAGCATTTT. Its translation is CASSLTGGNQPQHF.

This clone was seen a few times. CDR3 region: CASGAGGYYEQYF. Here the CDR3 DNA reads TGTGCCAGTGGGGCAGGGGGATACTACGAGCAGTACTTC. V is TRBV28 and J is TRBJ2-7; 7 bases line up with TRBD1. Germline lookup yields CDR1 MDHEN and CDR2 SYDVKM. The CDR3 consists of 13 residues. The J segment lost 3 bases and the V segment lost 9 bases, leaving 8 bases of the junction unmatched.

The gene calls are TRBV14 and TRBJ2-7; TRBD2 is a possible D gene (5 bases). Germline V gives CDR1 SGHDN, CDR2 FVKESK. This CDR3 spans 15 amino acids. V lost 1 base and J lost 3, with 13 bases in between. The CDR3 DNA reads as TGTGCCAGCAGCCAAGTGGGGATCACTAGCTACGAGCAGTACTTC. Translation: CASSQVGITSYEQYF.

The chain has TRBV14 and TRBJ2-5; D unclear. The germline V gene has CDR1 SGHDN and CDR2 FVKESK. Trimming took off 4 bases at V and 1 base at J, with 7 bases between the two ends. The CDR3 runs to 13 residues. The CDR3: CASSRSVQETQYF. The CDR3 DNA follows: TGTGCCAGCAGCCGGAGTGTCCAAGAGACCCAGTACTTC.

This chain uses TRBV2 with TRBJ2-1; 10 nucleotides align to TRBD2. The CDR3 sequence is 15 residues long. V was clipped by 7 bases and J by 7 bases; unmatched bases: 10. Germline V lookup: CDR1 SNHLY, CDR2 FYNNEI. The CDR3 coding sequence is TGTGCCAGCATTCGTCTAGCGGGAGCGATGAATGAGCAGTTCTTC. Translation: CASIRLAGAMNEQFF. Variable domain in full (rest from reference TRBV2 and TRBJ2-1): EPEVTQTPSHQVTQMGQEVILRCVPISNHLYFYWYRQILGQKVEFLVSFYNNEISEKSEIFDDQFSVERPDGSNFTLKIRSTKLEDSAMYFCASIRLAGAMNEQFFGPGTRLTVL.

The chain employs TRBV4-1 and TRBJ2-3, with unresolved D. The CDR3 runs to 16 residues. Germline V CDR1 and CDR2: MGHRA, YSYEKL. The V end lost 0 bases, the J end lost 2 bases, and 12 bases lay between the germline ends. In DNA form, the CDR3 reads TGCGCCAGCAGCCAAGATTTGGGCAGGTTCACAGATACGCAGTATTTT. This translates into CASSQDLGRFTDTQYF.